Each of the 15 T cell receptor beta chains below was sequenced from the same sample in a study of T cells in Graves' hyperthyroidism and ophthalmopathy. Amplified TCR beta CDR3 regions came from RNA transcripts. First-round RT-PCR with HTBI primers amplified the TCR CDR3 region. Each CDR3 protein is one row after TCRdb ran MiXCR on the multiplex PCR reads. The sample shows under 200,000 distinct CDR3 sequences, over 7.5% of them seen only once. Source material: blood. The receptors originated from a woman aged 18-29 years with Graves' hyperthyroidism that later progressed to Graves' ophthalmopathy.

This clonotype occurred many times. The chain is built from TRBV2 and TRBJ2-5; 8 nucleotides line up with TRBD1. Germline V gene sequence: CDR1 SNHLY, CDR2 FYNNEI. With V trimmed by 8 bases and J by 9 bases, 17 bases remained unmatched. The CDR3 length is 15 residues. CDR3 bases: TGTGCCAGCGTACCCCGGACAGGGACCGTCGGAGCCCAGTACTTC. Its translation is CASVPRTGTVGAQYF.

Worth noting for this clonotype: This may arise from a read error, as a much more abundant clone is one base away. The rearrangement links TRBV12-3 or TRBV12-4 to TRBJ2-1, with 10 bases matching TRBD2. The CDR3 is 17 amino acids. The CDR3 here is CAGSSVAGGWGNNEQFF. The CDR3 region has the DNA TGTGCCGGCAGTTCTGTAGCGGGAGGTTGGGGGAACAATGAGCAGTTCTTC.

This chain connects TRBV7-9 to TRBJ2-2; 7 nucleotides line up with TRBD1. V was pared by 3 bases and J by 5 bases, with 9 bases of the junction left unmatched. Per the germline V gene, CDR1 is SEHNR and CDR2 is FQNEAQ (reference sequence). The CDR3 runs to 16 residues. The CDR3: CASSFHRGVGTGELFF. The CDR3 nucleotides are TGTGCCAGCAGCTTTCACAGGGGCGTGGGGACCGGGGAGCTGTTTTTT.

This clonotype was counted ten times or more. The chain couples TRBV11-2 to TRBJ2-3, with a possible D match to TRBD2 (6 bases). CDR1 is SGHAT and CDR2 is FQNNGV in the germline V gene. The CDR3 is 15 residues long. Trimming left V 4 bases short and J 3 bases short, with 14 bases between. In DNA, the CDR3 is TGTGCCAGCAGCTCAACTGGGGAGGTAACAGATACGCAGTATTTT. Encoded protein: CASSSTGEVTDTQYF.

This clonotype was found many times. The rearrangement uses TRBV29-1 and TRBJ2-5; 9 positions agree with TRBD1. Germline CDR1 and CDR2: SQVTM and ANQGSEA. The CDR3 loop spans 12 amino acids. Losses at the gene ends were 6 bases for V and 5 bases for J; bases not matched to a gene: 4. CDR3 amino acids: CSVNRGRETQYF. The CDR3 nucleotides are TGCAGCGTAAACAGGGGGCGGGAGACCCAGTACTTC.

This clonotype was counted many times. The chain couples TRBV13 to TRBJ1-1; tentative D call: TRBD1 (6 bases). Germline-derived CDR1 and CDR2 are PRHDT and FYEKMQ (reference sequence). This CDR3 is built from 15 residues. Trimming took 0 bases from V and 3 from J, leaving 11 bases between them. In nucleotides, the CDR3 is TGTGCCAGCAGCTTAGGCCTCTCAGGGGACACTGAAGCTTTCTTT. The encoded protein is CASSLGLSGDTEAFF.

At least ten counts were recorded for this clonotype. The CDR3 loop reads CASSPQQGAFGYTF. Written as DNA, the CDR3 is TGTGCCAGCAGCCCACAACAGGGGGCTTTTGGCTACACCTTC. The J gene is TRBJ1-2, the V gene TRBV3-1; 9 nucleotides line up with TRBD1. With V trimmed by 4 bases and J by 7 bases, 7 bases remained unmatched. CDR3 size: 14 residues. Germline V gene sequence: CDR1 LGHDT, CDR2 YNNKEL (reference sequence).

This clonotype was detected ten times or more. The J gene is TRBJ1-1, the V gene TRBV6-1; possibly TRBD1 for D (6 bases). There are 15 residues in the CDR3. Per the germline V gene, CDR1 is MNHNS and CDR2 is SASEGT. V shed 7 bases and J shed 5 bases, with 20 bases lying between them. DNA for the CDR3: TGTGCCAGCACCCCCAACGGGGGGAGGGGGACTGAAGCTTTCTTT. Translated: CASTPNGGRGTEAFF.

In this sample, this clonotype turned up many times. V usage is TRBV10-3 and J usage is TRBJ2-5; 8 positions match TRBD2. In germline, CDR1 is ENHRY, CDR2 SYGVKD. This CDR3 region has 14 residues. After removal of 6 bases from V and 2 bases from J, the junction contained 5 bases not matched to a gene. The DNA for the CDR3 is TGTGCCATCAGCCCGGTAGCGGGGCAAGAGACCCAGTACTTC. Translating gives CAISPVAGQETQYF.

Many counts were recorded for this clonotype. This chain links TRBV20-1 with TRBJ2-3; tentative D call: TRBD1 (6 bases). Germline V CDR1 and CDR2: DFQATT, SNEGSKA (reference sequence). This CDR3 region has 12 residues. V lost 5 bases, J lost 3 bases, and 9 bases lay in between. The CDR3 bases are TGCAGTGCTTTTGGACAGACAGATACGCAGTATTTT. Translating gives CSAFGQTDTQYF.

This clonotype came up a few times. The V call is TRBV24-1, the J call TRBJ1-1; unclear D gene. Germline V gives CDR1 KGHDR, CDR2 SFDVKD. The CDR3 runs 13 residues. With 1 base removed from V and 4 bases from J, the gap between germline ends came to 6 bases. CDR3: CATSDFPGTEAFF. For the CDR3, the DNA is TGTGCCACCAGTGATTTTCCGGGCACTGAAGCTTTCTTT.

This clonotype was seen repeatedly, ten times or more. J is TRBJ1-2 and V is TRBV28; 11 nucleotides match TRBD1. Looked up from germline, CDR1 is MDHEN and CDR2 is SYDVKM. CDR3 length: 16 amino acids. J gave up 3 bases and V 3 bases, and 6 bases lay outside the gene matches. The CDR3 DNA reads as TGTGCCAGCAGTTTTAGGGGACAGGGGGGTTACTATGGCTACACCTTC. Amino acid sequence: CASSFRGQGGYYGYTF.

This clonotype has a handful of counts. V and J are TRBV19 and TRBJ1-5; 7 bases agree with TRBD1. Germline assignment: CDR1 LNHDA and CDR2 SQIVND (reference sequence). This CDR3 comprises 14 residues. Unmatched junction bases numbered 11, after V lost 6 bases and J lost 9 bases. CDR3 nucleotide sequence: TGTGCCAGTAGCCCGGGGACAGACCGTTTGCCCCAGCATTTT. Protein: CASSPGTDRLPQHF.

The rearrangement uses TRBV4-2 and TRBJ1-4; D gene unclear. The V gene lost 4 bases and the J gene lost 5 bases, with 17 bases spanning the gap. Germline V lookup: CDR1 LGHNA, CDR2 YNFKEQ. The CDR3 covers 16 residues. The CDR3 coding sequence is TGTGCCAGCAGCCGGGCCGTTACACCAGAGAATGAAAAACTGTTTTTT. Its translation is CASSRAVTPENEKLFF.

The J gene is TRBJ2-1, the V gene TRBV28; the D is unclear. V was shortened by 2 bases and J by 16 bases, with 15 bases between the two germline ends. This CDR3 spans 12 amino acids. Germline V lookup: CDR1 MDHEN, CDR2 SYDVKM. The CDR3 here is CASSLPAGPIFF. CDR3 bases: TGTGCCAGCAGTTTACCGGCAGGCCCAATTTTCTTC.